This T cell receptor beta chain was sequenced during a study of blood T cells in healthy people across ages. This clonotype was observed a few times. Its antigen is currently unknown. Through a sample-barcoded 5' primer and a J-beta primer mix, a second PCR was run for roughly 6 to 11 cycles. The yield of each sample was at least 2.5 million CDR3-containing paired-end reads. MiXCR, applied by TCRdb to the 5' RACE reads, yields one record per CDR3 protein. The sample has over 1,500,000 distinct CDR3 sequences, about 39% seen once. The V segment lost 7 bases and the J segment 2 bases; nucleotides outside the gene matches: 2. CDR1 is ENHRY, CDR2 SYGVKD, per germline. The CDR3 loop spans 13 amino acids. Broader study findings: Expanded clonotype changes were possibly confounded by unknown donor CMV status.

This chain connects TRBV10-3 to TRBJ1-1, with 9 bases aligning to TRBD1. Sequenced sample: blood. This receptor was taken from a human donor in good health. The DNA of the CDR3 is TGTGCCATCACGGACAGGGGTAACACTGAAGCTTTCTTT. This translates into CAITDRGNTEAFF.